The table lists the clone carrying this T cell receptor beta chain with a count of one. Its target is not known. The treatment: randomized to nivolumab then ipilimumab (arm A) or the reverse (arm B). No patient had prior DNA-damaging chemotherapy. This sample stems from a study of sequential checkpoint blockade in melanoma. The wider study: After nivolumab or ipilimumab alone, twenty-two patients had week-13 rebiopsies. Study-wide results and caveats: In arm A, pretreatment tumor clonality was associated with response. Mutational load did not correlate with tumor T-cell fraction or clonality.

Some clones are missing from TCRdb's copy, which holds only in-frame ones; the method was immunoSEQ multiplex PCR. The repertoire holds fewer than 3,500 clones, with 15% to 20% as singletons. CDR1 is SGHDN and CDR2 is FVKESK in the germline V gene. CDR3 length: 13 residues. The V end was cut by 8 bases, the J end by 2 bases, with 13 bases between. The clonotype was recovered from a human donor with melanoma. The sample here was tumor tissue (inferred from file names), taken from a patient given nivolumab and ipilimumab in sequence. This chain links TRBV14 with TRBJ2-7, with D possibly called TRBD1 or TRBD2 (5 bases each). CDR3 nucleotide sequence: TGTGCCAGCGGGGGACGGGGAACCTACGAGCAGTACTTC. This sequence encodes CASGGRGTYEQYF.